The 27 T cell receptor beta chains given below trace back to one sample, sequenced in a study of cytomegalovirus exposure and HLA in healthy donors. Both 60 Vbeta primers and 13 Jbeta primers went into the PCR. The method was immunoSEQ multiplex PCR; TCRdb's version includes in-frame clones alone and lacks a portion of them. This table holds about 190,000 clones, 60% to 80% found once. The sample comprised PBMCs. The source is a woman younger than 45 in good health and CMV-seropositive.

This sequence joins TRBV7-9 and TRBJ1-1; 7 bases match TRBD1. V lost 5 bases, J lost 7 bases, and 22 bases stayed unmatched. CDR1 is SEHNR, CDR2 FQNEAQ, per germline (reference sequence). This CDR3 region has 18 residues. In nucleotides, the CDR3 is TGTGCCAGCAGCCTTGGACTGTCCCATGGACAGGCTCTGTTTGAAGCTTTCTTT. It translates to CASSLGLSHGQALFEAFF.

This chain connects TRBV19 to TRBJ1-1; D may be TRBD1 (5 bases). The CDR3 is made up of 15 amino acids. Trimming took off 7 bases at V and 1 base at J, with 16 bases between the two ends. Germline CDR1 is LNHDA and CDR2 is SQIVND (reference sequence). CDR3 sequence reads: CASTSGYYRNTEAFF. The CDR3 nucleotides read TGTGCCAGTACCTCAGGGTATTATAGGAACACTGAAGCTTTCTTT.

V usage is TRBV28 and J usage is TRBJ1-5, with TRBD1 identical over 7 bases. With V trimmed by 6 bases and J by 0 bases, 5 bases remained unmatched. Germline loops: CDR1 MDHEN, CDR2 SYDVKM. CDR3 size: 15 residues. The CDR3: CASSWDSLSNQPQHF. CDR3 coding DNA: TGTGCCAGCAGCTGGGACAGCCTTAGCAATCAGCCCCAGCATTTT.

The V call is TRBV5-4, the J call TRBJ2-7; tentative D call: TRBD2 (5 bases). CDR3 length: 14 amino acids. Germline V CDR1 and CDR2: SGHNT, YYREEE (reference sequence). Between the trimmed V and J ends, which lost 3 bases and 0 bases, there was a span of 10 bases. CDR3 DNA: TGTGCCAGCAGCTCGGGGATCGGCTCCTACGAGCAGTACTTC. This sequence encodes CASSSGIGSYEQYF.

The chain couples TRBV6-5 to TRBJ1-1, with D possibly being TRBD1 (5 bases). The CDR3 loop spans 14 amino acids. In germline, CDR1 is MNHEY, CDR2 SVGAGI. The V end lost 6 bases, the J end lost 1 base, and 12 bases lay between the germline ends. The CDR3 protein is CASSLTTGNTEAFF. For the CDR3, the DNA is TGTGCCAGCAGCCTAACAACAGGGAACACTGAAGCTTTCTTT.

CDR3: CASSAQGVNTEAFF. CDR3 bases: TGTGCCAGCAGCGCACAGGGAGTTAACACTGAAGCTTTCTTT. This rearrangement joins TRBV2 to TRBJ1-1; weak D call: TRBD1 (6 bases). Germline V CDR1 and CDR2: SNHLY, FYNNEI. This CDR3 spans 14 amino acids. Trimming removed 6 bases from V and 2 bases from J, with 13 bases in between.

This clone was recorded a few times. CDR3 region: CASSSGLGTEAFF. The CDR3 nucleotides read TGTGCCAGCAGTTCAGGTTTAGGAACTGAAGCTTTCTTT. This chain links TRBV7-9 with TRBJ1-1, with D unresolved. Deletions cut 6 bases from V and 5 bases from J, with 13 bases between. Germline V gene sequence: CDR1 SEHNR, CDR2 FQNEAQ (reference sequence). CDR3 length: 13 amino acids.

The J gene is TRBJ2-1, the V gene TRBV10-3; 11 nucleotides match TRBD2. J gave up 4 bases and V 5 bases, and 4 bases lay outside the gene matches. Germline loops: CDR1 ENHRY, CDR2 SYGVKD. The CDR3 runs to 15 residues. CDR3 in DNA: TGTGCCATCAGTCGGCTAGCGGGGGGTTACAATGAGCAGTTCTTC. Protein sequence: CAISRLAGGYNEQFF.

This clone was found once. Other DNA sequences in this sample translate to the same CDR3. The genes are TRBV19 and TRBJ1-5, with D possibly matching TRBD1 (6 bases). Germline loops: CDR1 LNHDA, CDR2 SQIVND (reference sequence). The CDR3 totals 13 residues. V was trimmed by 4 bases and J by 4 bases, leaving 8 bases between them. DNA of the CDR3: TGTGCCAGTAGTACAACAGGGAATCAGCCCCAGCATTTT. This encodes CASSTTGNQPQHF.

The chain joins TRBV7-9 to TRBJ1-1; 7 bases are a match to TRBD1. Looked up from germline, CDR1 is SEHNR and CDR2 is FQNEAQ (reference sequence). J lost 8 bases, V lost 3 bases, and 9 bases had no gene match. There are 14 residues in the CDR3. The CDR3 is CASSFGGGSVEAFF. In DNA form, the CDR3 reads TGTGCCAGCAGCTTCGGAGGGGGCTCGGTCGAAGCTTTCTTT.

Concerning this clone: Other DNA sequences in this sample translate to the same CDR3. J is TRBJ2-1 and V is TRBV5-1; 7 positions agree with TRBD2. The V segment lost 4 bases and the J segment 0 bases; nucleotides outside the gene matches: 1. The CDR3 is 14 amino acids. Germline loops: CDR1 SGHRS, CDR2 YFSETQ. CDR3 region: CASSGGGSYNEQFF. The CDR3 DNA reads TGCGCCAGCAGCGGCGGGGGCTCCTACAATGAGCAGTTCTTC.

The chain links TRBV25-1 to TRBJ1-2; possibly TRBD1 for D (6 bases). The length of the CDR3 is 16 residues. Deletions cut 4 bases from V and 4 bases from J, with 19 bases between. Germline CDR1 and CDR2: MGHDK and SYGVNS. In DNA form, the CDR3 reads TGTGCCAGCAGTGTCTCCGGACAGTCTACACCCTATGGCTACACCTTC. Translated: CASSVSGQSTPYGYTF.

The chain combines TRBV27 with TRBJ2-5; the match to TRBD2 covers 11 bases. Germline CDR1 MNHEY, CDR2 SMNVEV (reference sequence). Trimming removed 5 bases from V and 5 bases from J; junction bases left unmatched: 7. There are 15 residues in the CDR3. The CDR3 protein is CASSLRLAGYETQYF. CDR3 coding DNA: TGTGCCAGCAGTCTTCGACTAGCGGGATATGAGACCCAGTACTTC.

The rearrangement joins TRBV6-1 to TRBJ2-2; 9 nucleotides agree with TRBD2. The CDR3 spans 14 residues. Trimming cost V 7 bases and J 5 bases; bases outside gene matches: 5. The V gene's germline CDR1 is MNHNS and CDR2 SASEGT. The CDR3 loop is CASKVAGETGELFF. The CDR3 nucleotides are TGTGCCAGCAAGGTAGCGGGAGAAACCGGGGAGCTGTTTTTT.

The rearrangement uses TRBV28 and TRBJ2-5; 11 positions match TRBD2. Germline V lookup: CDR1 MDHEN, CDR2 SYDVKM. Germline trimming cut 1 base from V and 5 bases from J; bases unmatched to any gene: 6. CDR3 length equals 16 residues. CDR3 nucleotide sequence: TGTGCCAGCAGTTTATCCCCTAGCGGGGGGCTTGAGACCCAGTACTTC. Translation: CASSLSPSGGLETQYF.

J is TRBJ2-3 and V is TRBV11-2; TRBD2 might be the D (7 bases). V lost 6 bases to trimming and J lost 5 bases, with 21 bases between them. The CDR3 runs to 16 residues. The V gene's germline CDR1 is SGHAT and CDR2 FQNNGV. The CDR3 here is CASRGPGGTRGDTQYF. In DNA, the CDR3 is TGTGCCAGCAGGGGCCCGGGGGGCACGAGGGGAGATACGCAGTATTTT.

This chain joins TRBV6-1 and TRBJ1-1, with D possibly being TRBD1 (6 bases). V lost 4 bases and J 0 bases, leaving 12 bases between the germline ends. Germline assignment: CDR1 MNHNS and CDR2 SASEGT. The CDR3 loop spans 15 amino acids. The CDR3 spells CASSGYRAMNTEAFF. The CDR3 DNA follows: TGTGCCAGCAGTGGGTACAGGGCCATGAACACTGAAGCTTTCTTT.

V is TRBV5-5 and J is TRBJ2-3; no firm D call. Germline V CDR1 and CDR2: SGHKS, YYEKEE (reference sequence). Trimming took off 3 bases at V and 5 bases at J, with 7 bases between the two ends. This CDR3 contains 12 residues. The CDR3 DNA is TGTGCCAGCAGCTACGGGTTAGATACGCAGTATTTT. Translating it yields CASSYGLDTQYF. Using reference TRBV5-5 and TRBJ2-3 for the parts outside the CDR3, the full variable domain is DAGVTQSPTHLIKTRGQQVTLRCSPISGHKSVSWYQQVLGQGPQFIFQYYEKEERGRGNFPDRFSARQFPNYSSELNVNALLLGDSALYLCASSYGLDTQYFGPGTRLTVL.

The chain recombines TRBV5-1 with TRBJ2-5, with 12 bases fitting TRBD2. There are 18 residues in the CDR3. V was clipped by 0 bases and J by 3 bases; unmatched bases: 9. CDR1 and CDR2 from the germline V gene are SGHRS and YFSETQ. This CDR3 reads CASSLGLAGAHGKETQYF. The CDR3 DNA is TGCGCCAGCAGCTTGGGACTAGCGGGGGCCCACGGGAAAGAGACCCAGTACTTC.

This chain joins TRBV6-1 and TRBJ1-1; a possible D gene is TRBD1 (6 bases). The V gene's germline CDR1 is MNHNS and CDR2 SASEGT. The CDR3 covers 13 residues. Deletions cut 6 bases from V and 1 base from J, with 9 bases between. The CDR3, as DNA: TGTGCCAGCAGCTCCAGGGGGAACACTGAAGCTTTCTTT. This translates into CASSSRGNTEAFF.

The J gene is TRBJ2-5, the V gene TRBV28, with D tentatively TRBD2 (6 bases). Trimming took off 5 bases at V and 5 bases at J, with 12 bases between the two ends. The CDR3 sequence is 13 residues long. Germline CDR1 is MDHEN and CDR2 is SYDVKM. This CDR3 reads CASSGGWWETQYF. The DNA of the CDR3 is TGTGCCAGCAGTGGGGGGTGGTGGGAGACCCAGTACTTC.

The rearrangement joins TRBV5-4 to TRBJ1-2; D remains ambiguous. The V end was cut by 4 bases, the J end by 7 bases, with 14 bases between. Looked up from germline, CDR1 is SGHNT and CDR2 is YYREEE (reference sequence). The CDR3 has 13 residues. CDR3 amino acids: CASSIAEDGGYTF. The CDR3 coding sequence is TGTGCCAGCAGCATAGCAGAGGATGGTGGCTACACCTTC.

The genes are TRBV6-1 and TRBJ2-7, with a possible D match to TRBD1 (6 bases). Germline assignment: CDR1 MNHNS and CDR2 SASEGT. The ends were cut back, 2 bases at V and 4 bases at J, with 9 bases in the middle. CDR3 size: 13 residues. CDR3 nucleotide sequence: TGTGCCAGCAGTGAAACAGGGAAATACGAGCAGTACTTC. This sequence encodes CASSETGKYEQYF.

This clone was picked up one time. The chain joins TRBV29-1 to TRBJ1-2, with 9 bases fitting TRBD1. The CDR3 extends over 13 amino acids. V trimming: 5 bases; J trimming: 7 bases; junction bases outside the gene matches: 8. In germline, CDR1 is SQVTM, CDR2 ANQGSEA. CDR3 nucleotide sequence: TGCAGCGTTTGGGGTGCACAGGGGGCTGGCTACACCTTC. Its protein is CSVWGAQGAGYTF.

The V call is TRBV28, the J call TRBJ1-4; D gene unclear. Germline V gene data show CDR1 as MDHEN and CDR2 as SYDVKM. Deletions cut 6 bases from V and 8 bases from J, with 10 bases between. The CDR3 consists of 12 residues. The CDR3 sequence is CASSPVREKLFF. The CDR3 coding sequence is TGTGCCAGCAGCCCGGTCCGGGAAAAACTGTTTTTT.

This clone was observed a single time. A junction boundary mismatches the germline segment, possibly from a read error. The V call is TRBV4-2, the J call TRBJ1-2; 8 bases match TRBD1. Per the germline V gene, CDR1 is LGHNA and CDR2 is YNFKEQ. This CDR3 is built from 19 residues. DNA for the CDR3: TGTGCCAGCAGCCAACTCTTACAGGGCCCCAGGTCAGGGGGCTATGGCTACGCCTTC. Its protein is CASSQLLQGPRSGGYGYAF.

The chain uses TRBV21-1 and TRBJ1-2. TRBV21-1 is given as a pseudogene. The CDR3 has 14 amino acids. The CDR3 region has the DNA TGTGCCAGCAGCCCACGTGTCGGGGGCTATGGCTACACCTTC. Protein sequence: CASSPRVGGYGYTF.